This T cell receptor beta chain originates from a study of T cells in tuberculosis. About the research overall: This South African cohort compared adolescents with or without latent tuberculosis against adults with active tuberculosis. Notes on the study in general: Active tuberculosis TCR-alpha repertoires lay closer to GMM-specific TCRs than IGRA-negative controls, suggesting clonal expansion.

Points on this clone: Its target is unknown.

Latent tuberculosis screening used tuberculin skin test and IGRA at entry. On average about 100,000 T cells per donor were immunosequenced. J gave up 13 bases and V 1 base, and 12 bases lay outside the gene matches. CDR3 length equals 14 residues. Germline CDR1 reads SGHVS; CDR2 reads FQNEAQ. Sequencing used immunoSEQ multiplex PCR; TCRdb keeps in-frame clones, though not all of them. The sample shows about 30,000 clones, roughly 94% of them seen only once. The specimen sequenced was PBMCs. The chain has TRBV7-8 and TRBJ1-2; 7 nucleotides match TRBD1. The receptor was isolated from a donor between 10 and 29 years old with latent tuberculosis or without tuberculosis infection. CDR3 DNA sequence: TGTGCCAGCAGCTTAGAAGGGGGGACAGCCGCCAGCACCTTC. It is translated as CASSLEGGTAASTF.